One sample yielded the 5 T cell receptor beta chains listed below, sequenced in a study of blood T cells in healthy people across ages. It was with a sample-barcoded 5' primer and a J-beta primer mix that a second PCR of roughly 7 to 12 cycles was run. TCRdb re-called the 5' RACE reads through MiXCR, storing one row per CDR3 protein. Of 1.5 million to 2 million distinct CDR3 sequences listed, around 36% are singletons. The sample taken for sequencing was blood. All receptors come from a woman aged 25 to 39 in good health.

The chain carries TRBV28 and TRBJ2-7; 7 bases align to TRBD2. The CDR3 totals 14 residues. J lost 9 bases, V lost 2 bases, and 10 bases had no gene match. The germline V gene has CDR1 MDHEN and CDR2 SYDVKM. As DNA, the CDR3 is TGTGCCAGCAGTTTAATCCAACGGGAGGCGGTGCAGTACTTC. Translating it yields CASSLIQREAVQYF.

This clonotype was picked up one time. V and J are TRBV3-1 and TRBJ1-5; 7 bases fit TRBD1. V shed 4 bases, J shed 6 bases, and the junction held 12 bases outside the gene matches. Germline V gene data show CDR1 as LGHDT and CDR2 as YNNKEL (reference sequence). This CDR3 spans 16 amino acids. The DNA of the CDR3 is TGTGCCAGCAGCCCCTCGACAGGGAACCTCCCTCAGCCCCAGCATTTT. Protein sequence: CASSPSTGNLPQPQHF.

The chain employs TRBV20-1 and TRBJ2-5, with D perhaps given as TRBD1 or TRBD2 (5 bases each). CDR1 is DFQATT, CDR2 SNEGSKA, per germline (reference sequence). The CDR3 loop spans 11 amino acids. V shed 6 bases and J shed 6 bases, with 11 bases lying between them. CDR3 sequence (DNA): TGCAGTGCCTCCTGGGACCAGACCCAGTACTTC. Protein product: CSASWDQTQYF.

The J gene is TRBJ1-2, the V gene TRBV5-1; 8 bases align to TRBD1. The junction had 10 bases not matched to a gene; V was cut back by 4 bases and J by 8 bases. Germline lookup yields CDR1 SGHRS and CDR2 YFSETQ. The CDR3 runs to 14 residues. The CDR3 sequence is CASSPRGQASGYTF. CDR3 coding DNA: TGCGCCAGCAGCCCTAGGGGACAGGCTTCCGGCTACACCTTC.

This chain links TRBV7-9 with TRBJ2-1; 9 nucleotides line up with TRBD2. Germline CDR1 reads SEHNR; CDR2 reads FQNEAQ (reference sequence). V lost 3 bases and J lost 8; bases outside the gene matches: 8. The CDR3 covers 15 residues. CDR3 nucleotides: TGTGCCAGCAGCTTTTCTAGCGGGGTTGGAGATGAGCAGTTCTTC. This encodes CASSFSSGVGDEQFF. The full variable domain, completed using reference TRBV7-9 and TRBJ2-1, is DTGVSQNPRHKITKRGQNVTFRCDPISEHNRLYWYRQTLGQGPEFLTYFQNEAQLEKSRLLSDRFSAERPKGSFSTLEIQRTEQGDSAMYLCASSFSSGVGDEQFFGPGTRLTVL.